Detailed here is one T cell receptor beta chain. Repertoires were generated with immunoSEQ multiplex PCR, while TCRdb's copy carries only in-frame clones and drops some. The sample lists around 250,000 clones; around 84% were seen once. The age range of participants was about 18 to 89 years, with residence in about 25 US areas. Cohort 3 recovered donors had two negative PCRs, clearance, or symptom resolution. The source of the sample is a study of blood T cell repertoires in COVID-19. In the study overall: COVID-19 samples collected from the United States, Italy and Spain covered acute and convalescent phases.

V lost 5 bases, J lost 6 bases, and 9 bases stayed unmatched. CDR3 size: 14 residues. From germline, CDR1 is MNHEY and CDR2 SMNVEV (reference sequence). Sequencing used PBMCs or T cells enriched from blood (not recorded which). The clonotype comes from a man aged 18-30 years who had recovered from COVID-19. This rearrangement joins TRBV27 to TRBJ2-7, with TRBD2 identical over 8 bases. Here the CDR3 reads CASSLTSGQSEQYF. The DNA of the CDR3 is TGTGCCAGCAGTCTAACTAGCGGACAATCCGAGCAGTACTTC.